This TCR beta chain was recorded in a study of T cell responses to AZD1222 COVID-19 vaccine. Study-wide results and limits: No repertoire was sampled before or during the peak T cell response, only after it.

Clones were read by immunoSEQ multiplex PCR, and TCRdb kept only the in-frame ones, dropping some. The repertoire holds about 130,000 clones, with around 90% as singletons. This CDR3 comprises 16 residues. Germline trimming cut 2 bases from V and 5 bases from J; bases unmatched to any gene: 7. CDR1 KGHDR and CDR2 SFDVKD come from the germline V gene. On this clone itself: Its antigen remains unidentified.

The sequencing here drew on peripheral blood, taken on day 0 of AZD1222 vaccination. The gene calls are TRBV24-1 and TRBJ2-3; TRBD1 matches 9 bases. The clonotype was recovered from an adult in good health. The chain's CDR3 is CATSDYRGLRIDTQYF. Here the CDR3 DNA reads TGTGCCACCAGTGATTACAGGGGGCTAAGGATAGATACGCAGTATTTT.